The entry below gives a single TCR beta chain sequence along with its context. This receptor's antigen is unknown. No qualities accompany the bases; no much larger clone lies one base away. Trimming takes 2 bases from V and 1 base from J, and the germline ends sit 8 bases apart. As encoded in the germline V gene, CDR1 is SGHTA while CDR2 is FQGNSA. Including the terminal cysteine and phenylalanine, the CDR3 comprises 14 residues. Only the CDR3 region is kept as DNA, spanning 42 bases read in frame from base 1. The cohort was made up of around 720 healthy bone marrow donors. All cohort members were sampled while nominally healthy, although unrecorded immune exposures were likely present. The donor tested CMV seropositive, placing the donor among the 289 seropositive members of the cohort. A peripheral blood sample was provided by each donor, and peripheral blood mononuclear cells were used for TCR beta sequencing. The Qiagen DNeasy Blood Extraction Kit was used to extract genomic DNA from the blood cell samples.

The data stem from a study of cytomegalovirus exposure and HLA in healthy donors (TCRdb year 2017). Background for the entire study: An earlier analysis of about 560 of the donors reported about 300 Gb of sequence data and approximately 120 million unique TCR beta sequences obtained from roughly 180 million T cells. An early release covering 550 to 650 HLA-typed donors comprised 300 to 350 gigabases of sequencing data and around 85 million unique TCR sequences. Of the roughly 390 genotyped donors, around 81% fell in the genetic ancestry cluster associated with self-reported Caucasian donors. The study aimed to test whether cataloging public T cell receptors could reveal signatures of past pathogen exposure. Using immunosequencing, the study profiled T cell repertoires from some 670 subjects and related those repertoires to cytomegalovirus serostatus. Along with the approximately 700-subject first cohort, a separate validation cohort of over a hundred different subjects was used. To predict cytomegalovirus infection status, the study brought together high-throughput TCR immunosequencing, statistical association of individual TCRs with disease status, and machine learning. To study patterns of TCR occurrence, a later analysis re-analyzed previously published TCR beta repertoires from 550 to 800 donors and added high-resolution HLA genotyping. Rather than using new phenotypic data, the later analysis identified candidate immune exposures from TCR beta sequences and from how often those sequences occurred across donors. In an earlier analysis of a few hundred of the donors, high-throughput TCR beta sequencing was used to judge whether each TCR beta V gene segment behaved as functional or pseudogenic. Donor age, sex, ethnicity and CMV serostatus were collected together with the repertoire data. In a later genetic analysis, genome-wide SNP genotypes for about 55% of the roughly 670 donors were used, and that subset was treated as a discovery cohort. All discovery cohort repertoires had been generated on a single sequencing platform. Class I and class II HLA loci were covered by the typing at four-digit resolution. The number of typed donors differed by locus: about 629-630 for A, B, C, DRB1 and DQB1; roughly 510 for DQA1; approximately 600 for DPA1; and around 490 for DPB1. Four to six DR-DQ haplotypes were handled as single units for association and clustering, since linkage in the cohort was strong. Among some 410 genotyped donors of the cohort, an average of around 250,000 unique TCR beta nucleotide sequences was sequenced per donor, of which about 19% were non-productive.

The library was generated by the immunoSEQ multiplex PCR assay. The multiplex PCR relied on a mix of 60 forward primers for TCR Vbeta segments and 13 reverse primers for TCR Jbeta segments. The CDR3 region of rearranged TCR beta genes was amplified from genomic DNA with a multiplex PCR assay. The amplified TCR beta libraries were sequenced on the Illumina HiSeq System as 87-base-pair reads. The study's own analysis went as follows. Across the 500 to 700 repertoires, a later analysis counted 75 million to 90 million unique TCR beta chains, some 11 million of which were shared by at least two donors. Raw reads were error-corrected and collapsed into unique sequences by a nearest-neighbor algorithm in which closely related sequences were merged to remove PCR and sequencing errors. V, D and J gene segments were assigned by aligning CDR3 sequences to IMGT reference sequences. For a sequence to be retained, a match of at least six nucleotides was required to both a V gene segment and a J gene segment. Rearrangements were classified as productive when the CDR3 lacked stop codons and remained in frame with V and J, and all other rearrangements were classified as non-productive. Following IMGT convention, CDR3 was defined as the stretch from the second conserved V-encoded cysteine up to the conserved J-encoded phenylalanine. The earlier analysis of 500 to 600 of the donors excluded sequences that lacked an unambiguous match to a single V gene segment. An earlier analysis of a few hundred of the donors classified V segments as functional when productive rearrangements were above 56.7% and as segregating when the standard deviation between donors was above 5%. To diagnose cytomegalovirus status from the catalog of TCR beta chain sequences, a statistical classification framework was built. In a later analysis, V and J genes were assigned by comparing TCR nucleotide sequences against IMGT/GENE-DB human TR gene sequences. The TCRdist pipeline was used in a later analysis to assign CDR3 sequences and most-parsimonious VDJ recombination scenarios. In a later analysis, each TCR beta chain was defined by its CDR3 amino acid sequence together with its V-gene family, and reads lacking a unique V-gene family were excluded. To address suspected cross-contamination and a sequencing artifact, a later analysis removed a few hundred highly shared, low-generation-probability nucleotide sequences. In a later analysis, a clonal expansion index for each public chain was calculated from normalized within-repertoire ranks of inferred template counts. In a later analysis, generation probabilities were computed with a VDJ recombination model fitted to out-of-frame rearrangements, and the resulting probabilities were checked against IGoR. Hypergeometric tests were used in a later analysis to score TCR-TCR, TCR-HLA and TCR-CMV co-occurrence, with a repertoire-size bias correction applied to the TCR pairs. False discovery rates were estimated in a later analysis by permuting HLA or CMV assignments 20 times. In a later analysis, co-occurring TCRs were grouped using DBSCAN, and TCRdist sequence similarity was added for clustering within HLA-allele-positive subsets. For co-occurrence clustering, repertoires with fewer than 30,000 or more than 120,000 public chains were excluded, along with 5 or 6 repertoires with anomalous nucleotide sharing. The table comes from immuneACCESS by way of TCRdb, which keeps in-frame sequences with V and J called. Part of the clones is missing from these tables; in studies checked, under half for an unresolved V gene and the rest for unknown reasons. D and trimming were read from the DNA, whereas the V and J calls and clone size are those reported in that table. This sample lists about 130,000 clones; roughly 80% were detected once. The ten largest clones represent roughly 7.8% of the sample.

Here is what the overall study found, with its caveats: Presence/absence analyses assumed roughly uniform sequencing depth across donors, an assumption that may not hold. According to a later genetic analysis, donors in an Asian-associated ancestry cluster had fewer N-insertions in productive TCRs than the roughly 700-donor mean. A further reported finding was that TCR beta sequences accurately predicted the HLA-A and HLA-B alleles for most subjects in the first cohort. The authors suggested that the approach could potentially be extended to other disease states and immunological phenotypes. A cluster of highly shared sequence variants was judged likely to be a technical artifact of the sequencing pipeline. In a later analysis, HLA-associated TCR beta chains were found to be more clonally expanded and to have lower generation probabilities than equally common non-associated chains. HLA typing was unavailable for some donors at each locus, so association tests used only the typed subset. When HLA alleles, especially DR and DQ, strongly co-occurred, attributing TCR associations to individual alleles was difficult. Some IMGT-functional V segments, including TRBV6-2 and TRBV6-3, could not be distinguished by the 87-base-pair reads and were therefore excluded. Because counts were too low, about 18 rarely observed V segments, including chromosome 9 orphons, were excluded from the earlier analysis of a few hundred of the donors. A total of about 150 TCR beta chains were listed by the study as associated with cytomegalovirus. The classifier was reported to diagnose cytomegalovirus status with high specificity and sensitivity in both the original and validation cohorts. A later analysis found that most CMV-associated TCR beta chains appeared HLA-restricted, with HLA associations seemingly driven largely by CMV exposure. According to a later analysis, TCR association rates differed among HLA loci, with DRB1 alleles showing the most associated TCRs and HLA-C alleles showing the fewest. Three of the identified cytomegalovirus-associated TCR beta chains were confirmed in vitro to be specific for cytomegalovirus antigens. At a false discovery rate of 0.05, a later analysis linked about 17,000 TCR beta sequences to specific HLA alleles. In this cohort, only TCR beta chains were sequenced, and detectable features were limited by the absence of alpha or paired-chain data. Correlated functional status among segregating V segments might reflect linkage disequilibrium, but an unknown experimental factor could not be ruled out. In a later genetic analysis, a missense DCLRE1C variant was associated with V-gene and J-gene trimming of TCR beta chains, and the association was replicated in an independent cohort. For the cohort, immune exposure information was limited to CMV serostatus. Broadly in line with IMGT annotations, most TCR beta V segments showed up in productive rearrangements about 90% or about 30% of the time in an earlier analysis of around 600 of the donors. According to a later analysis, parvovirus B19, influenza, CMV and Epstein-Barr virus appeared linked to several top co-occurrence clusters. Most TCR sequences were observed very rarely across donors, whereas some public TCRs were present in many individuals.

Specimen: PBMCs. Recombination linked TRBV7-2 to TRBJ1-1; no D gene can be assigned with confidence. The receptor's source is a woman aged 45-65 years in good health and CMV-seropositive. The CDR3 protein: CASSLLAANTEAFF. The DNA reads TGTGCCAGCAGCTTATTGGCGGCGAACACTGAAGCTTTCTTT.